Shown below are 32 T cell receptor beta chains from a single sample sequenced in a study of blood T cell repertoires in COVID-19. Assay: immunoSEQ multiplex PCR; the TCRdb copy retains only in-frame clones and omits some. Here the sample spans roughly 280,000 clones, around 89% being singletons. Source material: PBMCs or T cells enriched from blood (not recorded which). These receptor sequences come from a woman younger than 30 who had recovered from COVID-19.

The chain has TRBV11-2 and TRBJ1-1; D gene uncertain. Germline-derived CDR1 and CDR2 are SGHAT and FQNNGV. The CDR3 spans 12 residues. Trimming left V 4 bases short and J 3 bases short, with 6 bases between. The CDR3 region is CASSSYHTEAFF. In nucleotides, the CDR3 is TGTGCCAGCAGCTCCTACCACACTGAAGCTTTCTTT.

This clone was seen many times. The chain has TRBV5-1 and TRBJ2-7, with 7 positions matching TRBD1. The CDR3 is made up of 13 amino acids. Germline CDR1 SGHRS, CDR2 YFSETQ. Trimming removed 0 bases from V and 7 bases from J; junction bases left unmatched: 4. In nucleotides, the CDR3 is TGCGCCAGCAGCTTGGAAGGGGGCTGGGAGCAGTACTTC. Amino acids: CASSLEGGWEQYF.

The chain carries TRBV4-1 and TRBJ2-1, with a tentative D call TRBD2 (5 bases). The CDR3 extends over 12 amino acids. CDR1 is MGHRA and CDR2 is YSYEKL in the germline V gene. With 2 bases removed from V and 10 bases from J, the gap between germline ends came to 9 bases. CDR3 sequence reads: CASSQNGVEQFF. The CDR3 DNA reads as TGCGCCAGCAGCCAAAACGGGGTGGAGCAGTTCTTC.

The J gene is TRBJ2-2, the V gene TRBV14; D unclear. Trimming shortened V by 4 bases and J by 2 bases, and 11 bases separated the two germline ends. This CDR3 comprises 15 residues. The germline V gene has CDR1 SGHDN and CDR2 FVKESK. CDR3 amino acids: CASSPDGDNTGELFF. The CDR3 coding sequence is TGTGCCAGCAGCCCAGACGGAGATAACACCGGGGAGCTGTTTTTT.

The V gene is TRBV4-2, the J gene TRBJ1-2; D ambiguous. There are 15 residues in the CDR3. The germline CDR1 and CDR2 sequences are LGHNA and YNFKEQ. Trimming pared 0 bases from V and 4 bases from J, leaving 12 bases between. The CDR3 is CASSQDASTVYGYTF. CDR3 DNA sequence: TGTGCCAGCAGCCAAGACGCCTCAACGGTCTATGGCTACACCTTC.

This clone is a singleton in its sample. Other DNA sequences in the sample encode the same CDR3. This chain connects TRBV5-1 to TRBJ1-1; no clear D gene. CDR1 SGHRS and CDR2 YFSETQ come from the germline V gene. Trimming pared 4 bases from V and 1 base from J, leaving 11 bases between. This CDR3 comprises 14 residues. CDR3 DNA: TGCGCCAGCAGCCTCGCAGGAGGGAACACTGAAGCTTTCTTT. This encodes CASSLAGGNTEAFF.

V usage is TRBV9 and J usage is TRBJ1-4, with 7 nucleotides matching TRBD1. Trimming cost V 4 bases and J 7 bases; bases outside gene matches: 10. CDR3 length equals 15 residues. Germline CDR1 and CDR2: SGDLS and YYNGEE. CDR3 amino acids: CASSSTGVMFEKLFF. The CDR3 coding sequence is TGTGCCAGCAGCAGTACAGGGGTGATGTTTGAAAAACTGTTTTTT.

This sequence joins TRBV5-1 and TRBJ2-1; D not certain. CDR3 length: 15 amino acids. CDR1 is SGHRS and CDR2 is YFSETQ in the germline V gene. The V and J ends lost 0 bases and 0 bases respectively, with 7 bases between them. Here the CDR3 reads CASSLGELSYNEQFF. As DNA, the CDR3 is TGCGCCAGCAGCTTGGGTGAACTCTCCTACAATGAGCAGTTCTTC. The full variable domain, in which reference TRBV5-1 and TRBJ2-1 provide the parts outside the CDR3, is KAGVTQTPRYLIKTRGQQVTLSCSPISGHRSVSWYQQTPGQGLQFLFEYFSETQRNKGNFPGRFSGRQFSNSRSEMNVSTLELGDSALYLCASSLGELSYNEQFFGPGTRLTVL.

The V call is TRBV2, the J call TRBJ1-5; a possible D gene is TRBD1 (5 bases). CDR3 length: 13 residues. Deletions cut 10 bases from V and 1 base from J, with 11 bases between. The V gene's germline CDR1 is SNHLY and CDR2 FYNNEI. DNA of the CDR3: TGTGCCATCGACGGGGGGAGCAATCAGCCCCAGCATTTT. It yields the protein CAIDGGSNQPQHF.

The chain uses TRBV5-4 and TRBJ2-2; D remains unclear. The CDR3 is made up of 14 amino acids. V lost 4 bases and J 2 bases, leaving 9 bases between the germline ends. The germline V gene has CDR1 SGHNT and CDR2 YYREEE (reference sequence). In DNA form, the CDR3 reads TGTGCCAGCAGCCGGAGAACAAACACCGGGGAGCTGTTTTTT. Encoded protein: CASSRRTNTGELFF. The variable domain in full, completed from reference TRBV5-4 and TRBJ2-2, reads ETGVTQSPTHLIKTRGQQVTLRCSSQSGHNTVSWYQQALGQGPQFIFQYYREEENGRGNFPPRFSGLQFPNYSSELNVNALELDDSALYLCASSRRTNTGELFFGEGSRLTVL.

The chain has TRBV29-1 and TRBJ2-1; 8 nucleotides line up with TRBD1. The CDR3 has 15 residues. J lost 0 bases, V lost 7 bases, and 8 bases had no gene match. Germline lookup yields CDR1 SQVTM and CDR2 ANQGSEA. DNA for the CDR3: TGCAGCGCCGAGGACAGGGCCAGCTCCTACAATGAGCAGTTCTTC. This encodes CSAEDRASSYNEQFF.

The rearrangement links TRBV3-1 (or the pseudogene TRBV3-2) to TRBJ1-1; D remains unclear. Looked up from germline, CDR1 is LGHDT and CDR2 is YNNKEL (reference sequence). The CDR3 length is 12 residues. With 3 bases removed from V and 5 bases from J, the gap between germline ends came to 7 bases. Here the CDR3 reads CASSQPGTEAFF. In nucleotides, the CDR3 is TGTGCCAGCAGCCAGCCGGGAACTGAAGCTTTCTTT.

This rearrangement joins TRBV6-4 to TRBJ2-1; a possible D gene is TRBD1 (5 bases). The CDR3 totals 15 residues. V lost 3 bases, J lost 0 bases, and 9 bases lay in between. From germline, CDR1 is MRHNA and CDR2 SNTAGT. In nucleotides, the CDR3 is TGTGCCAGCAGTGATGGTCAGGGCTCCTACAATGAGCAGTTCTTC. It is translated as CASSDGQGSYNEQFF.

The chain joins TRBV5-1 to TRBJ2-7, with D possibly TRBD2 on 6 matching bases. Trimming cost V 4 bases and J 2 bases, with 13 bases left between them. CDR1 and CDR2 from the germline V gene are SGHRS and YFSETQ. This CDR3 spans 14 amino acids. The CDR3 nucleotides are TGCGCCAGCAGCCGCGGGACTGATACCTACGAGCAGTACTTC. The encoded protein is CASSRGTDTYEQYF.

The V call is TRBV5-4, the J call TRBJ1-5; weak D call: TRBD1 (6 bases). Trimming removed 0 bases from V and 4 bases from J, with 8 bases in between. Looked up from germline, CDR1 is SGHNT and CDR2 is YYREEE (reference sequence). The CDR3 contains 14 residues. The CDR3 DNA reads TGTGCCAGCAGCTTGGCAGGGGAGAATCAGCCCCAGCATTTT. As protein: CASSLAGENQPQHF.

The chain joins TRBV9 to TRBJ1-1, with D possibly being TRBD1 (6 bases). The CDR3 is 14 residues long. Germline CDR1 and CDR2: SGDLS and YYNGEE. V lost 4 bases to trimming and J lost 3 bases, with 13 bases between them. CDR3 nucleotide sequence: TGTGCCAGCAGCCAACAGGGAAAGTACACTGAAGCTTTCTTT. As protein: CASSQQGKYTEAFF.

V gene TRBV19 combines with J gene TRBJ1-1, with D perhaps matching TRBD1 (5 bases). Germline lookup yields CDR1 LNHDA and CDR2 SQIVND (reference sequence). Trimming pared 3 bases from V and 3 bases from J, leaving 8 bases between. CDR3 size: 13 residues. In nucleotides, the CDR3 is TGTGCCAGTAGTATCAGGGCGGACACTGAAGCTTTCTTT. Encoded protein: CASSIRADTEAFF.

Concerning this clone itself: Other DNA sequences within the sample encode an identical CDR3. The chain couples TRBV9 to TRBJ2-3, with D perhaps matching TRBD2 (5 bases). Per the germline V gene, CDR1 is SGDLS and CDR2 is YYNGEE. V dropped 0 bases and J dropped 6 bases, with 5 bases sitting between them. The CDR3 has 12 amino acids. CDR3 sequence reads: CASSVAGDTQYF. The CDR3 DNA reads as TGTGCCAGCAGCGTAGCGGGGGATACGCAGTATTTT. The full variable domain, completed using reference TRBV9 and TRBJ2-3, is DSGVTQTPKHLITATGQRVTLRCSPRSGDLSVYWYQQSLDQGLQFLIQYYNGEERAKGNILERFSAQQFPDLHSELNLSSLELGDSALYFCASSVAGDTQYFGPGTRLTVL.

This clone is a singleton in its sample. Here the CDR3 reads CASTLQGARTEAFF. CDR3 in DNA: TGTGCCAGCACCCTACAGGGGGCGAGGACTGAAGCTTTCTTT. The chain is built from TRBV6-5 and TRBJ1-1; 9 bases align to TRBD1. There are 14 residues in the CDR3. The junction had 8 bases not matched to a gene; V was cut back by 7 bases and J by 5 bases. CDR1 is MNHEY and CDR2 is SVGAGI in the germline V gene.

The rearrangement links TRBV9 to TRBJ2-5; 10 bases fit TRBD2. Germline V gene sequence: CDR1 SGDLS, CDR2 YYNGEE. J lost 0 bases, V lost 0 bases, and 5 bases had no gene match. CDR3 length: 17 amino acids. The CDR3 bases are TGTGCCAGCAGCGTAGGGCTTAGCGGGGGGAACCAAGAGACCCAGTACTTC. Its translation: CASSVGLSGGNQETQYF.

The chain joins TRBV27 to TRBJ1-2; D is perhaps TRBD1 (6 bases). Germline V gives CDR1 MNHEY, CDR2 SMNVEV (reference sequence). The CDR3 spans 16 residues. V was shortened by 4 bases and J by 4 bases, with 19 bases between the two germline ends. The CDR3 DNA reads TGTGCCAGCAGTTCGGGTCGGGGGGCATTGGGCTATGGCTACACCTTC. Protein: CASSSGRGALGYGYTF.

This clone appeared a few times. The CDR3 loop reads CASSEVTGTNEKLFF. CDR3 DNA: TGTGCCAGCAGTGAGGTGACAGGGACTAATGAAAAACTGTTTTTT. The V call is TRBV6-1, the J call TRBJ1-4; 7 bases align to TRBD1. In germline, CDR1 is MNHNS, CDR2 SASEGT. The trim removed 3 bases at V and 2 bases at J, leaving 3 bases unmatched. The CDR3 contains 15 residues.

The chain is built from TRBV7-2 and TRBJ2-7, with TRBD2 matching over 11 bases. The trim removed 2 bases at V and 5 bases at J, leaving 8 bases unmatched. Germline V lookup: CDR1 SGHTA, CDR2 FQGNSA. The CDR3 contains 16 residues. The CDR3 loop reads CASSLFVTSGTHEQYF. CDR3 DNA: TGTGCCAGCAGCTTATTTGTGACTAGCGGGACCCACGAGCAGTACTTC.

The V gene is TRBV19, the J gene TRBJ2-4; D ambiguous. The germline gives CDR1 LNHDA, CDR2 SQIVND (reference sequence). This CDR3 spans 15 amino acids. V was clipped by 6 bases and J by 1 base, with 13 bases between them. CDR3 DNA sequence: TGTGCCAGTAGCCCTCGAGATTCGGCCAAAAACATTCAGTACTTC. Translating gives CASSPRDSAKNIQYF.

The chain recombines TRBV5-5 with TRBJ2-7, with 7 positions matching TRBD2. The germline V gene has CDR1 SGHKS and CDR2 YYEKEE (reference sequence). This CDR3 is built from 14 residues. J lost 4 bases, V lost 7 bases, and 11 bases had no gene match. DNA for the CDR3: TGTGCCAGCCAACACTCTACCGGGGGGTACGAGCAGTACTTC. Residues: CASQHSTGGYEQYF.

The chain's CDR3 is CASSYLGAGMNTEAFF. CDR3 nucleotides: TGTGCCAGCAGTTACTTGGGGGCGGGTATGAACACTGAAGCTTTCTTT. The chain links TRBV6-5 to TRBJ1-1, with D possibly TRBD1 on 6 matching bases. The CDR3 loop spans 16 amino acids. Trimming shortened V by 1 base and J by 0 bases, and 12 bases separated the two germline ends. The V gene's germline CDR1 is MNHEY and CDR2 SVGAGI.

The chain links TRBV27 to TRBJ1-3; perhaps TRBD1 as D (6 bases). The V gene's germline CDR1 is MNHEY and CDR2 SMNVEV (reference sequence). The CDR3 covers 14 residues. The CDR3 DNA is TGTCGCCCCCGGGGGGAAGGCAGGGGAGACACCATATATTTT. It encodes CRPRGEGRGDTIYF.

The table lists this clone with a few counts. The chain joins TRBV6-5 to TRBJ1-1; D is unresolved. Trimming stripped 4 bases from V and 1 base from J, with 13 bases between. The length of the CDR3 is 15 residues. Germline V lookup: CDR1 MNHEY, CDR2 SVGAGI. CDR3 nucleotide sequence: TGTGCCAGCAGTTCATGGGCCAGACCGAACACTGAAGCTTTCTTT. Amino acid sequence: CASSSWARPNTEAFF.

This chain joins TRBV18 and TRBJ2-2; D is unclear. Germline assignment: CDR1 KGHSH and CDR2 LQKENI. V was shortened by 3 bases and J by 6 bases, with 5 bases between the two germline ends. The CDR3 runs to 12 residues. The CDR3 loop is CASSPTAGELFF. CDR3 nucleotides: TGTGCCAGCTCACCGACTGCCGGGGAGCTGTTTTTT.

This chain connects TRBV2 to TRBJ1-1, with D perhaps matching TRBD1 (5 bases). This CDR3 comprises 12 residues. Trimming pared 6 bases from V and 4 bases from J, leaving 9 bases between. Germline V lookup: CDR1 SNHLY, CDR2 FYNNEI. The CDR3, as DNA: TGTGCCAGCAGCAGGGTGAGCACTGAAGCTTTCTTT. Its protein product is CASSRVSTEAFF.

The CDR3 nucleotides read TGTGCCAGCAGCTTAGGCCTCGGGGATGGGGACACTGAAGCTTTCTTT. This sequence encodes CASSLGLGDGDTEAFF. This rearrangement joins TRBV13 to TRBJ1-1; D gene ambiguous. Germline V lookup: CDR1 PRHDT, CDR2 FYEKMQ (reference sequence). Trimming took off 0 bases at V and 3 bases at J, with 14 bases between the two ends. The CDR3 length is 16 residues.

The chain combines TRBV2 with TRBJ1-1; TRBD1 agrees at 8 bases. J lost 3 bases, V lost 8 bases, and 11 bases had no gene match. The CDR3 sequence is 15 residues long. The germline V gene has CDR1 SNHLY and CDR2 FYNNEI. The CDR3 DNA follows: TGTGCCAGCCAAATTAGGACAGGGAGCGACACTGAAGCTTTCTTT. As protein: CASQIRTGSDTEAFF. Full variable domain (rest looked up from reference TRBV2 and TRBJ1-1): EPEVTQTPSHQVTQMGQEVILRCVPISNHLYFYWYRQILGQKVEFLVSFYNNEISEKSEIFDDQFSVERPDGSNFTLKIRSTKLEDSAMYFCASQIRTGSDTEAFFGQGTRLTVV.